These T cell receptor beta chains were read from a single sample in a study of OX40 agonist ivuxolimab in advanced cancers. Repertoires were generated with immunoSEQ multiplex PCR, while TCRdb's copy carries only in-frame clones and drops some. In the table there are about 33,000 clones, 88% of which are singletons. This specimen was CD4+ or CD8+ T cells sorted from blood, taken in a trial of the OX40 agonist ivuxolimab. The receptors originated from an adult with an advanced solid tumor such as melanoma, head and neck, liver or kidney cancer. Each CDR3 is given with its conserved first and last residue. Each record gives: V gene, J gene, clone size, D gene, CDR3 DNA, CDR3 protein. A D gene is named only where the DNA matches it firmly. The size entry is marked missing in some rows and otherwise reads once, few, many or a size class.

TRBV5-8,TRBJ2-1,.,.,TGTGCCAGCAGCTTGGGGGACGGGAGACCCTACAATGAGCAGTTCTTC,CASSLGDGRPYNEQFF
TRBV28,TRBJ2-7,.,TRBD1,TGTGCCAGCAGACGGACAGGGGGTTCCTACGAGCAGTACTTC,CASRRTGGSYEQYF
TRBV5-5,TRBJ2-3,.,.,TGTGCCAGCAGCTTCGTTTACAGGGATCCCGGGGATACGCAGTATTTT,CASSFVYRDPGDTQYF
TRBV2,TRBJ2-5,.,.,TGTGCCAGGGGGGGAGAGACCCAGTACTTC,CARGGETQYF
TRBV18,TRBJ2-7,.,.,TGTGCCAGCTCACCAAAGGGCGGCCTCTCCTACGAGCAGTACTTC,CASSPKGGLSYEQYF
TRBV5-1,TRBJ2-3,.,TRBD1,TGCGCCAGCAGCTACAGGACAGGGGGCACAGATACGCAGTATTTT,CASSYRTGGTDTQYF
TRBV28,TRBJ2-5,.,TRBD2,TGTGCCAGCAGTTCCCGGGGGGGCAGGGGTGAAAAGGGGACCCAGTACTTC,CASSSRGGRGEKGTQYF
TRBV5-3,TRBJ1-1,.,TRBD1,TGTGCCAGAAGCCACGGACAGGGGGTAGAGGCTTTCTTT,CARSHGQGVEAFF
TRBV18,TRBJ2-1,.,.,TGTGCCAGCTCACCAAGGACGGGGGACACAAGTGCGCAGTTCTTC,CASSPRTGDTSAQFF
TRBV6-1,TRBJ2-1,once,.,TGTGCCAGCAGGCCCGGTGGCGTATCCTACAATGAGCAGTTCTTC,CASRPGGVSYNEQFF
TRBV19,TRBJ2-1,.,TRBD2,TGTGCCAGTAGTATACGGCGGGAGGTTGATGAGCAGTTCTTC,CASSIRREVDEQFF
TRBV5-1,TRBJ2-3,.,.,TGCGCCAGCAGCTTGGAACTAGCATCAGATACGCAGTATTTT,CASSLELASDTQYF
TRBV15,TRBJ2-7,.,TRBD1,TGTGCCACCGACAGGGACAGGGGATCCTACGAGCAGTACTTC,CATDRDRGSYEQYF
TRBV21-1,TRBJ1-5,.,.,TGTGCCAGCAGCAAAGGTGGAGGTACTGGGCCTAATCAGCCCCAGCATTTT,CASSKGGGTGPNQPQHF
TRBV19,TRBJ2-3,.,TRBD2,TGTGCCAGTAGTTTGCGGGGGACTAGCACAGATACGCAGTATTTT,CASSLRGTSTDTQYF
TRBV6-5,TRBJ2-5,.,.,TGTGCCAGCAGTTACCGGGCAGCTCAAGAGACCCAGTACTTC,CASSYRAAQETQYF
TRBV19,TRBJ2-7,.,TRBD1,TGTGCCAGTAACCCCGGAACAGGGGGCAGTTACGAGCAGTACTTC,CASNPGTGGSYEQYF
TRBV19,TRBJ1-2,.,TRBD1,TGTGCCAGTAGTATAAGAGGGGGCGGCTATGGCTACACCTTC,CASSIRGGGYGYTF
TRBV19,TRBJ2-2,few,.,TGTGCCAGTAGTGGAGACGGGACCGCGAACACCGGGGAGCTGTTTTTT,CASSGDGTANTGELFF
TRBV7-2,TRBJ1-1,.,.,TGTGCCAGCAGCAGCAACGTTGTGAACACTGAAGCTTTCTTT,CASSSNVVNTEAFF
TRBV7-8,TRBJ2-1,.,TRBD2,TGTGCCAGCAGCTACAGACTAGCGGGAGATATGAATGAGCAGTTCTTC,CASSYRLAGDMNEQFF
TRBV30,TRBJ1-6,few,TRBD1,TGTGCCTGGAGTGGAGGGGGCCTCGGTAATTCACCCCTCCACTTT,CAWSGGGLGNSPLHF
TRBV16,TRBJ2-7,once,TRBD1,TGTGCCAGCAGCCAATCGACAGGGTCCTACGAGCAGTACTTC,CASSQSTGSYEQYF